This T cell receptor (beta chain) was sequenced for a study of T cell repertoires in ileal Crohn's disease. Study-wide background: Biopsies of the neoterminal ileum at postoperative colonoscopy form M6 samples.

This clone has a handful of counts. Measured with immunoSEQ multiplex PCR; TCRdb has only the in-frame clones, and not every one. The sample consists of roughly 62,000 clones, 85% to 90% of them appearing once. This CDR3 is 16 amino acids long. The germline V gene has CDR1 SGHNT and CDR2 YYREEE (reference sequence). Germline trimming cut 2 bases from V and 5 bases from J; bases unmatched to any gene: 10. The time point is: neoterminal ileum biopsy at postoperative endoscopy, about 6 months after surgery. Sequences were obtained from ileal tissue. The chain recombines TRBV5-4 with TRBJ2-1, with 7 bases that match TRBD2. The source of this sequence is an adult with Crohn's disease. The CDR3 loop reads CASSLIGAGANNEQFF. Here the CDR3 DNA reads TGTGCCAGCAGCTTAATAGGTGCGGGAGCCAACAATGAGCAGTTCTTC. Looking up the rest from reference TRBV5-4 and TRBJ2-1 gives the full variable domain: ETGVTQSPTHLIKTRGQQVTLRCSSQSGHNTVSWYQQALGQGPQFIFQYYREEENGRGNFPPRFSGLQFPNYSSELNVNALELDDSALYLCASSLIGAGANNEQFFGPGTRLTVL.